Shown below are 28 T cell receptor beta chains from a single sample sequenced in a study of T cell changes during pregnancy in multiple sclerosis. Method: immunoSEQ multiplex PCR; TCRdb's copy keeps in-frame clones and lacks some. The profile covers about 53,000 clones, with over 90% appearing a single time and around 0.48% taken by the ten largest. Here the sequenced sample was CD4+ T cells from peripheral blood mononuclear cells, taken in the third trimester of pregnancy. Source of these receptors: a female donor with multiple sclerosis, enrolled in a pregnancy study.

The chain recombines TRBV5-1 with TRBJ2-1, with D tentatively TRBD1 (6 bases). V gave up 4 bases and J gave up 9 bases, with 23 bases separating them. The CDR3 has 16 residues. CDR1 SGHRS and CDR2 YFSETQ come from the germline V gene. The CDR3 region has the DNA TGCGCCAGCAGCGGAGAAACCGGGACACCCAATAGTGAGCAGTTCTTC. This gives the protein CASSGETGTPNSEQFF.

This CDR3 reads CAWNTGPNSPLHF. The DNA for the CDR3 is TGTGCCTGGAACACAGGGCCTAATTCACCCCTCCACTTT. The V call is TRBV30, the J call TRBJ1-6; tentatively, D is TRBD1 (6 bases). This CDR3 region has 13 residues. Trimming stripped 4 bases from V and 6 bases from J, with 10 bases between. Germline lookup yields CDR1 GTSNPN and CDR2 SVGIG (reference sequence).

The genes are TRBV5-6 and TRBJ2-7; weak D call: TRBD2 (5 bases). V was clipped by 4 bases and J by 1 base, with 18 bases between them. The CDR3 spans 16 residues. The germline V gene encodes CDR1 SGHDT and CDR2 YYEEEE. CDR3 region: CASSDGGGRTSYEQYF. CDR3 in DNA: TGTGCCAGCAGCGATGGCGGAGGCAGGACTTCCTACGAGCAGTACTTC.

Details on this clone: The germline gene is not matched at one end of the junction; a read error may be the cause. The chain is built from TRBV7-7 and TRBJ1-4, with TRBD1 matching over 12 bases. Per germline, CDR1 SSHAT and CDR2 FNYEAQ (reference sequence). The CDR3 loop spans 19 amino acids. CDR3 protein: CASSFWVGQGAGDGEKLFF. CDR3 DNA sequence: TGTGCTAGCAGCTTTTGGGTGGGACAGGGGGCGGGTGATGGGGAAAAACTGTTTTTT.

The CDR3 DNA reads TGTGCCAGCAGCTTGTGGGAAGGGGCTGAAGCTTTCTTT. This sequence encodes CASSLWEGAEAFF. This chain joins TRBV7-3 and TRBJ1-1; possibly TRBD1 for D (5 bases). The CDR3 consists of 13 residues. Germline CDR1 and CDR2: SGHTA and FQGTGA. V dropped 3 bases and J dropped 6 bases, with 11 bases sitting between them.

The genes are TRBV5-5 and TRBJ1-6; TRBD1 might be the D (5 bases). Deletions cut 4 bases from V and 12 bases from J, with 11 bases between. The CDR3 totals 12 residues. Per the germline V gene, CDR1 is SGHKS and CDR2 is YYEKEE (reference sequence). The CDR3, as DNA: TGTGCCAGCAGCGGAATTCAGGGACCCCTCCACTTT. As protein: CASSGIQGPLHF.

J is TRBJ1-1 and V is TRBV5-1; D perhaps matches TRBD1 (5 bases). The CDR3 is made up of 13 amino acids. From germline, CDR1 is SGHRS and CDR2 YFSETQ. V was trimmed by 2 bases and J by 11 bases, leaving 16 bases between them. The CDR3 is CASSFQGGLAAFF. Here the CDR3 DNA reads TGCGCCAGCAGCTTCCAGGGAGGGTTAGCGGCTTTCTTT.

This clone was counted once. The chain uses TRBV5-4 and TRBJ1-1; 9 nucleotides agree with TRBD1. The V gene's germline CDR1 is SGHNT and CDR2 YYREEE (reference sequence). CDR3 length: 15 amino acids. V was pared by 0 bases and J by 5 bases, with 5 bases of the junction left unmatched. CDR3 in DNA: TGTGCCAGCAGCTTGGCGGGACAGGGAGGGACTGAAGCTTTCTTT. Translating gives CASSLAGQGGTEAFF.

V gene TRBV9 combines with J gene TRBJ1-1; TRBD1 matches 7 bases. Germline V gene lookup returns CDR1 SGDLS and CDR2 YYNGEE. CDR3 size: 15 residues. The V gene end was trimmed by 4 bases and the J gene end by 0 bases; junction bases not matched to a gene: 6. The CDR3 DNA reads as TGTGCCAGCAGCCCCGGGGGACAGATGAACACTGAAGCTTTCTTT. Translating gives CASSPGGQMNTEAFF.

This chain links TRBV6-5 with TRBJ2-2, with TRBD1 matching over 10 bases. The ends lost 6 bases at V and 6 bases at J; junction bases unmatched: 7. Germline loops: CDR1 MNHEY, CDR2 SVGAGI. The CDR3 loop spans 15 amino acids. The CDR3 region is CASSRGQGFAGELFF. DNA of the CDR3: TGTGCCAGCAGCCGGGGACAGGGGTTCGCCGGGGAGCTGTTTTTT.

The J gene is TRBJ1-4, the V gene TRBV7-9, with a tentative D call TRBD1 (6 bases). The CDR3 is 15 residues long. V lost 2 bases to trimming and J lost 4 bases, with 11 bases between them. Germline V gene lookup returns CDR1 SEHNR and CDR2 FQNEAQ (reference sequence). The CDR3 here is CASSLSQGFNEKLFF. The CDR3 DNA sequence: TGTGCCAGCAGCTTATCACAGGGATTTAATGAAAAACTGTTTTTT.

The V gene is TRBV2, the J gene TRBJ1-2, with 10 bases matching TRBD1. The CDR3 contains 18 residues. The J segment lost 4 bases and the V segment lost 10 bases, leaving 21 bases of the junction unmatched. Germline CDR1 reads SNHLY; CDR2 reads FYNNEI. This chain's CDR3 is CATQRSPTPGTGAYGYTF. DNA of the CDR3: TGTGCCACCCAACGGAGCCCGACCCCGGGGACAGGGGCCTATGGCTACACCTTC.

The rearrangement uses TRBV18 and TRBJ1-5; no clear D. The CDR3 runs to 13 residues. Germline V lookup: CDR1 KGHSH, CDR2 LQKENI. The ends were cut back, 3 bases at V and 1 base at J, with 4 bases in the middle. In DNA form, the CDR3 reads TGTGCCAGCTCACCCGGGAGCAATCAGCCCCAGCATTTT. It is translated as CASSPGSNQPQHF.

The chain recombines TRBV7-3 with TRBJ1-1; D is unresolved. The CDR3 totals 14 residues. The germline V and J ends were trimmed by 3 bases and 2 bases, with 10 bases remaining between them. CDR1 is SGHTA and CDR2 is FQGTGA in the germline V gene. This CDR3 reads CASSFSQINTEAFF. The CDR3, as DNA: TGTGCCAGCAGCTTTTCCCAGATAAACACTGAAGCTTTCTTT.

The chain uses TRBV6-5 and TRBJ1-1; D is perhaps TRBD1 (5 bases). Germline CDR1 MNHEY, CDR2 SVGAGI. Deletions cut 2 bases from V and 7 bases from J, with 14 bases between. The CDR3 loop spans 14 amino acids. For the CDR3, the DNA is TGTGCCAGCAGTTACGGTCAGCAAAGGGGTGAAGCTTTCTTT. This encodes CASSYGQQRGEAFF.

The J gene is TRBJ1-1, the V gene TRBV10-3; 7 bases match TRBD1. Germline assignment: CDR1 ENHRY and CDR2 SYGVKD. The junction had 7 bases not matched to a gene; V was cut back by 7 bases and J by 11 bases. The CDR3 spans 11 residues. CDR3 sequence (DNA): TGTGCCATCAAAGGACAGGAAAGGGCTTTCTTT. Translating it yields CAIKGQERAFF.

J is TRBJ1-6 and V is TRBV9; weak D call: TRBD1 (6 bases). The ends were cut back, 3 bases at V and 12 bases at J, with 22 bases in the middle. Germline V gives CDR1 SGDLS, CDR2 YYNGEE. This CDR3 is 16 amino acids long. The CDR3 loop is CASSAGGRVELEPLHF. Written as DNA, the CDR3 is TGTGCCAGCAGCGCGGGGGGCAGGGTTGAATTGGAACCCCTCCACTTT.

Here the CDR3 reads CASSPVDRGYNEQFF. CDR3 DNA sequence: TGTGCCAGCAGTCCTGTCGACAGGGGGTACAATGAGCAGTTCTTC. This rearrangement joins TRBV5-6 to TRBJ2-1, with 9 bases lining up with TRBD1. The CDR3 has 15 residues. Trimming cost V 5 bases and J 4 bases; bases outside gene matches: 7. Germline V gene data show CDR1 as SGHDT and CDR2 as YYEEEE.

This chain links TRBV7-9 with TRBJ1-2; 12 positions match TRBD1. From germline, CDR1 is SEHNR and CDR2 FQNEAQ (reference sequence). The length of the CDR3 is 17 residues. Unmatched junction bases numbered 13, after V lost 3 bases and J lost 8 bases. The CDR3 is CASSLSGTGGARRGYTF. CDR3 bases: TGTGCCAGCAGCTTGTCCGGGACAGGGGGCGCCCGGAGGGGCTACACCTTC.

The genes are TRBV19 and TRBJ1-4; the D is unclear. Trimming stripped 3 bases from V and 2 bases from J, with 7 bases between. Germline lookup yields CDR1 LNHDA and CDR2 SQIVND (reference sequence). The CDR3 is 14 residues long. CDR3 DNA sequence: TGTGCCAGTAGTATGGCATACACTAATGAAAAACTGTTTTTT. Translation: CASSMAYTNEKLFF.

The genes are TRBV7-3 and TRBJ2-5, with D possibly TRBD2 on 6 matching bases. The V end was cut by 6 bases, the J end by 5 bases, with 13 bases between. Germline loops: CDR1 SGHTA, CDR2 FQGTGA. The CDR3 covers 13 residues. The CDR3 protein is CASSRGAGETQYF. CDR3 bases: TGTGCCAGCAGTCGCGGGGCGGGGGAGACCCAGTACTTC.

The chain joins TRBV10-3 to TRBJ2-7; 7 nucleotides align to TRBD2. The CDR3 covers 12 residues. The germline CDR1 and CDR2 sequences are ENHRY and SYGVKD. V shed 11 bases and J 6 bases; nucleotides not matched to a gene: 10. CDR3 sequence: CARGREPGEQYF. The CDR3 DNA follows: TGTGCCCGGGGGAGGGAACCAGGCGAGCAGTACTTC.

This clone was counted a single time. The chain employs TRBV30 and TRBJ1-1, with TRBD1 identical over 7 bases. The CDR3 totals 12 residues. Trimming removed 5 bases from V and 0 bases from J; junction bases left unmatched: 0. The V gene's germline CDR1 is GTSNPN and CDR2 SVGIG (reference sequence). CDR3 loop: CAWDRVNTEAFF. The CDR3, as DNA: TGTGCCTGGGACAGGGTGAACACTGAAGCTTTCTTT.

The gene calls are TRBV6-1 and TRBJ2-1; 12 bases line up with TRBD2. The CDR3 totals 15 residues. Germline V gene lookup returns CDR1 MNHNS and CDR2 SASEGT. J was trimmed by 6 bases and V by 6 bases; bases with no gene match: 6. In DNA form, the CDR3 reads TGTGCCAGCAGCCCGCTAGCGGGGGGGTTCAATGAGCAGTTCTTC. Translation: CASSPLAGGFNEQFF.

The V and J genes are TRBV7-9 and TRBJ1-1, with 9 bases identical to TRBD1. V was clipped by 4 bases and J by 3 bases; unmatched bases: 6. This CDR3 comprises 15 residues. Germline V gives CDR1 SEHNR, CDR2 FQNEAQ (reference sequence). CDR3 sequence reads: CASSSTGGWDTEAFF. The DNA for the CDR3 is TGTGCCAGCAGCTCCACAGGGGGCTGGGACACTGAAGCTTTCTTT. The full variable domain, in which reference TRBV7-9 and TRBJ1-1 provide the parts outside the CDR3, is DTGVSQNPRHKITKRGQNVTFRCDPISEHNRLYWYRQTLGQGPEFLTYFQNEAQLEKSRLLSDRFSAERPKGSFSTLEIQRTEQGDSAMYLCASSSTGGWDTEAFFGQGTRLTVV.

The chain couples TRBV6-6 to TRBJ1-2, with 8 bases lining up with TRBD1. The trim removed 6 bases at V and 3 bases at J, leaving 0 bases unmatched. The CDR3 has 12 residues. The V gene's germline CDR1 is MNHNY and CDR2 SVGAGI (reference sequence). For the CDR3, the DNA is TGTGCCAGCAGGACAGGGGACTATGGCTACACCTTC. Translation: CASRTGDYGYTF.

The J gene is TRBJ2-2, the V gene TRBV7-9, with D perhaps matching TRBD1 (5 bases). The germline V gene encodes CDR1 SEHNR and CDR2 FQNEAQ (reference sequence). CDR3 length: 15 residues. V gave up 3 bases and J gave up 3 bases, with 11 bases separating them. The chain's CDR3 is CASSFVPGYTGELFF. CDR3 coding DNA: TGTGCCAGCAGCTTTGTCCCAGGGTACACCGGGGAGCTGTTTTTT.

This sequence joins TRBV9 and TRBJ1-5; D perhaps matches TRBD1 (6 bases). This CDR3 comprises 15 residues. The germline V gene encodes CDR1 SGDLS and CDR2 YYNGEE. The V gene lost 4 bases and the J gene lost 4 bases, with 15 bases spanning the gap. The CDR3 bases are TGTGCCAGCAGCCCAGGACAGCTACCTAATCAGCCCCAGCATTTT. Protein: CASSPGQLPNQPQHF.